Described below is a single TCR beta chain sequence and its context. Produced via immunoSEQ multiplex PCR; TCRdb's table is partial and in-frame only. The table records roughly 33,000 clones, more than 85% of them present only once. These data originate in a study of blood T cell repertoires in COVID-19. Study-wide context: There were acute and convalescent COVID-19 samples, and they came from the United States, Italy and Spain.

The germline V gene has CDR1 GTSNPN and CDR2 SVGIG (reference sequence). V trimming: 5 bases; J trimming: 5 bases; junction bases outside the gene matches: 16. The CDR3 is made up of 17 amino acids. The source is a human donor in a cohort sampled during active COVID-19. The J gene is TRBJ1-4, the V gene TRBV30; TRBD1 matches 8 bases. The sequenced sample consisted of peripheral blood. The CDR3 DNA reads TGTGCCTGGGGAGTGTCCCGTACGGGACAGGCGAATGAAAAACTGTTTTTT. As protein: CAWGVSRTGQANEKLFF.